These T cell receptor beta chains were read from a single sample in a study of regulatory T cells in long-lasting Graves disease. Using its own MiXCR run on the multiplex PCR reads, TCRdb lists one record per CDR3 protein. The sample records about 620,000 distinct CDR3 sequences, approximately 15% being singletons. The data also belong to a second study, concerning T cells in Graves' hyperthyroidism and ophthalmopathy.

This specimen consisted of peripheral blood mononuclear cells (PBMCs), obtained at new diagnosis, from a patient treated with antithyroid drugs. Receptors were obtained from a young woman with Graves disease. Each CDR3 is given with its conserved first and last residue. Each record gives: D gene, V gene, J gene, clone size, CDR3 DNA, CDR3 protein. The D gene is left open where the match is weak. The size field is filled for only some rows; it gives once, few, many or a size class.

NA	TRBV12-3/TRBV12-4	TRBJ1-2	NA	TGTGCCAGCAGTTTTGAGGGGCGTCGCTATGGCTACACCTTC	CASSFEGRRYGYTF
NA	TRBV6-1	TRBJ1-6	many	TGTGCCAGCAGTGAAGCATTGGGCCCCGGACTCAATAATTCACCCCTCCACTTT	CASSEALGPGLNNSPLHF
NA	TRBV20-1	TRBJ1-6	NA	TGCAGTGCCACTAGACAGAATTTTAATTCACCCCTCCACTTT	CSATRQNFNSPLHF
NA	TRBV27	TRBJ1-4	many	TGTGCCAGCAGTTTAATTGGCGGGGCTGAAAAACTGTTTTTT	CASSLIGGAEKLFF
NA	TRBV3-1	TRBJ2-1	many	TGTGCCAGCAGCCTTCTCCATGAGCAGTTCTTC	CASSLLHEQFF
TRBD2	TRBV24-1	TRBJ2-6	few	TGTGCCACCAGTGCCGAAACGAGAACAATAGCGGGAAGAGCCAACGTCCTGACTTTC	CATSAETRTIAGRANVLTF
NA	TRBV25-1	TRBJ1-3	few	TGTGCCAGCAGTGGCCCTGCGCCGGGGAACACCATATATTTT	CASSGPAPGNTIYF
TRBD2	TRBV14	TRBJ2-1	NA	TGTGCCAGCAGCCCCGGGACTAGTTTCTTC	CASSPGTSFF
TRBD1	TRBV12-3/TRBV12-4	TRBJ1-1	many	TGTGCCAGCAGCCGGAACAGGGGAGAGACTGAAGCTTTCTTT	CASSRNRGETEAFF
TRBD1	TRBV6-1	TRBJ2-7	NA	TGTGCCAGCAGTGCCCCAGGGGGCTTTTTGGTCTACGAGCAGTACTTC	CASSAPGGFLVYEQYF
TRBD1	TRBV20-1	TRBJ2-7	NA	TGCAGTGCTAGGGATACCGGGACAGTATCCTACGAGCAGTACTTC	CSARDTGTVSYEQYF
NA	TRBV7-9	TRBJ2-7	NA	TGTGCCAGCAGCCAAAGCGCCCTTCAGGGTGGTTCCTACGAGCAGTACTTC	CASSQSALQGGSYEQYF
NA	TRBV7-2	TRBJ2-3	NA	TGTGCCAGCAGCTTAGCCAGTATGGGCACAGATACGCAGTATTTT	CASSLASMGTDTQYF